This paragraph reports one T cell receptor beta chain. The data derive from a study of OX40 agonist ivuxolimab in advanced cancers. The overall study: Ivuxolimab, an agonistic anti-OX40 (CD134) antibody, was given to patients.

The germline gives CDR1 PRHDT, CDR2 FYEKMQ (reference sequence). The CDR3 runs to 18 residues. Trimming took 3 bases from V and 4 from J; bases not matched to a gene: 14. Profiling relied on immunoSEQ multiplex PCR, and the TCRdb table lists in-frame clones only, not all of them. The table shows roughly 60,000 clones, with roughly 89% occurring only once. The clonotype comes from an adult with an advanced solid tumor such as melanoma, head and neck, liver or kidney cancer. This specimen consisted of CD4+ or CD8+ T cells sorted from blood, obtained in a trial of the OX40 agonist ivuxolimab. The J gene is TRBJ2-3, the V gene TRBV13; 9 bases align to TRBD2. CDR3 sequence reads: CASSFRGSSGRGPDTQYF. The CDR3 region has the DNA TGTGCCAGCAGCTTTAGGGGAAGTAGCGGGAGAGGTCCAGATACGCAGTATTTT.